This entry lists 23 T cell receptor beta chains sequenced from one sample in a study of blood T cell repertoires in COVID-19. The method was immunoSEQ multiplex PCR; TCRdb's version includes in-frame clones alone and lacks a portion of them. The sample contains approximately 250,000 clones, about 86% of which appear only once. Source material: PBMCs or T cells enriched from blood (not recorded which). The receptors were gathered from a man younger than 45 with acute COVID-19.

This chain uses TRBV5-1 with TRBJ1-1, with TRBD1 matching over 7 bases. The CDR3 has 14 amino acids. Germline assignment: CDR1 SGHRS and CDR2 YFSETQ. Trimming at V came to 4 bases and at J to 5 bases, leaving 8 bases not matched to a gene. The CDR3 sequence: CASSPTTGITEAFF. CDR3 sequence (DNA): TGCGCCAGCAGCCCCACGACAGGGATTACTGAAGCTTTCTTT.

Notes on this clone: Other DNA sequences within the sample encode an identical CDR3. The CDR3 is CASSLAGGSTDTQYF. Written as DNA, the CDR3 is TGTGCCAGCAGCCTAGCGGGAGGGTCCACAGATACGCAGTATTTT. V and J are TRBV7-3 and TRBJ2-3; 12 nucleotides agree with TRBD2. The V segment lost 5 bases and the J segment 2 bases; nucleotides outside the gene matches: 2. The germline V gene has CDR1 SGHTA and CDR2 FQGTGA. The CDR3 extends over 15 amino acids.

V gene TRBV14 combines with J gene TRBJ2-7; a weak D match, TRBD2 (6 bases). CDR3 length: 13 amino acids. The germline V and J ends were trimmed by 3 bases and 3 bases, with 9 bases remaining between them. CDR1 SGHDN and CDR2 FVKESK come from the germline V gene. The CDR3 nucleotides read TGTGCCAGCAGCCAGAGGGACTTCTACGAGCAGTACGTC. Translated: CASSQRDFYEQYV.

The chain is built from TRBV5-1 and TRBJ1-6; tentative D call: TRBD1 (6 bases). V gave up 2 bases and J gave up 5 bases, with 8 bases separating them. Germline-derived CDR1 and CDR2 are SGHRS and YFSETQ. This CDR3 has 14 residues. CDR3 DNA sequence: TGCGCCAGCAGCTTCTCAGGGGATAATTCACCCCTCCACTTT. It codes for CASSFSGDNSPLHF.

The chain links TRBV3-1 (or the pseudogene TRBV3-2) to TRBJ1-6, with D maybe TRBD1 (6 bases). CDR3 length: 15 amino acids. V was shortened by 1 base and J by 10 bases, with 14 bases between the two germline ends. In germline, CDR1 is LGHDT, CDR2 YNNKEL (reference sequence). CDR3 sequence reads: CASSQVEQGKSPLHF. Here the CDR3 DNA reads TGTGCCAGCAGCCAAGTTGAACAGGGAAAATCACCCCTCCACTTT.

The CDR3, as DNA: TGTGCCAGCAGTAAAACCGGGACTAGCGGATACTACGAGCAGTACGTC. Translated, it gives CASSKTGTSGYYEQYV. The chain uses TRBV6-2 or TRBV6-3 and TRBJ2-7; 11 nucleotides match TRBD2. Germline loops: CDR1 MNHEY, CDR2 SVGEGT. The CDR3 is 16 amino acids. With V trimmed by 5 bases and J by 3 bases, 9 bases remained unmatched.

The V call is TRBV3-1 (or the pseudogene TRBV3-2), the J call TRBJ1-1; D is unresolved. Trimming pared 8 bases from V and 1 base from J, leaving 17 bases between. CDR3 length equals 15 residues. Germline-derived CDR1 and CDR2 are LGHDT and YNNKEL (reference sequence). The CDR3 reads CASQGSWAGNTEAFF. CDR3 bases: TGTGCCAGCCAAGGCTCCTGGGCAGGGAACACTGAAGCTTTCTTT.

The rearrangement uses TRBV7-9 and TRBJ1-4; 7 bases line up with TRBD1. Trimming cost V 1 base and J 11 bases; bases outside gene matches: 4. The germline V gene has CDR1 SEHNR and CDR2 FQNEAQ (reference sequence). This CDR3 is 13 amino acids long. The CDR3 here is CASSLEQGFKLFF. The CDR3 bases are TGTGCCAGCAGCTTAGAACAGGGGTTTAAACTGTTTTTT.

The CDR3 loop is CASSYYPGTSGTYEQYV. Written as DNA, the CDR3 is TGTGCCAGCAGCTACTACCCCGGGACTAGCGGCACCTACGAGCAGTACGTC. The chain links TRBV5-1 to TRBJ2-7, with 11 bases identical to TRBD2. There are 17 residues in the CDR3. Germline-derived CDR1 and CDR2 are SGHRS and YFSETQ.

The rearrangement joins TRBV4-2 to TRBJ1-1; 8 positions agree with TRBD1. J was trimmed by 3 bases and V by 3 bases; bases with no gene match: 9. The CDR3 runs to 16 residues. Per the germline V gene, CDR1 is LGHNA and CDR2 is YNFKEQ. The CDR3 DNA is TGTGCCAGCAGCCAGGCACCCCAGGGGGCTGACACTGAAGCTTTCTTT. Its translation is CASSQAPQGADTEAFF.

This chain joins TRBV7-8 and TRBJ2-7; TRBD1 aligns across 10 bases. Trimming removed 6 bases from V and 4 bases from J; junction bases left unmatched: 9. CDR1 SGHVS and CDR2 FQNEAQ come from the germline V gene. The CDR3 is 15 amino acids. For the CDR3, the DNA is TGTGCCAGCAGTTTCCGGGACAGGGGATCTTACGAGCAGTACGTC. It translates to CASSFRDRGSYEQYV.

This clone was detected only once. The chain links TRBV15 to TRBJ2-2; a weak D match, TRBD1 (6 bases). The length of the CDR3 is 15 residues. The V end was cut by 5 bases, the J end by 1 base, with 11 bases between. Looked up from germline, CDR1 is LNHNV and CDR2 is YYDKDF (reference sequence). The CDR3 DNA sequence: TGTGCCACCAGCCGAACGACAGGGAACACCGGGGAGCTGTTTTTT. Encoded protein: CATSRTTGNTGELFF.

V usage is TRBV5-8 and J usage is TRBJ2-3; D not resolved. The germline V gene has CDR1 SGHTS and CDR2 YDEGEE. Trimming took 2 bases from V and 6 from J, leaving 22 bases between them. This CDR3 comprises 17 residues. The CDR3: CASSLQRDWLYPDTQYF. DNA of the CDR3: TGTGCCAGCAGCTTACAACGAGACTGGCTGTACCCCGATACGCAGTATTTT.

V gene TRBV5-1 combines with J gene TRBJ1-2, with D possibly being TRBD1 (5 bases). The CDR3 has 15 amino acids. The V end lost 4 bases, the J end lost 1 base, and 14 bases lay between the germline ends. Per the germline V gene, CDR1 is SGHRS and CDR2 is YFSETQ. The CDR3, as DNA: TGCGCCAGCAGCCACACAGGACCCCTTAACTATGGCTACACCTTC. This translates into CASSHTGPLNYGYTF. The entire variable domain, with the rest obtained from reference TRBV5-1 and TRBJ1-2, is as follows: KAGVTQTPRYLIKTRGQQVTLSCSPISGHRSVSWYQQTPGQGLQFLFEYFSETQRNKGNFPGRFSGRQFSNSRSEMNVSTLELGDSALYLCASSHTGPLNYGYTFGSGTRLTVV.

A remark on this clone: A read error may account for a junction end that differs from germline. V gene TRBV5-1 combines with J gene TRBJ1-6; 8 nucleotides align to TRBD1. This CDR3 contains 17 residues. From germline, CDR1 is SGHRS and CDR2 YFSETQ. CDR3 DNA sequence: TGTGCCAGCAGCGACCGGACAGGGATCCGCTATAATTCACCCCTCCACTTT. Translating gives CASSDRTGIRYNSPLHF. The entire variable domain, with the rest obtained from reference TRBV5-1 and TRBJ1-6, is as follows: KAGVTQTPRYLIKTRGQQVTLSCSPISGHRSVSWYQQTPGQGLQFLFEYFSETQRNKGNFPGRFSGRQFSNSRSEMNVSTLELGDSALYLCASSDRTGIRYNSPLHFGNGTRLTVT.

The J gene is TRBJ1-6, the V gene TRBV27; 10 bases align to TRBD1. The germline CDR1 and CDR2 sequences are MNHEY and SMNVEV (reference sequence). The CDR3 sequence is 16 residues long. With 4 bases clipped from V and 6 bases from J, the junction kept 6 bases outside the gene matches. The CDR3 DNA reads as TGTGCCAGCAGTTCCAGACAGGGGGCGCGTAATTCACCCCTCCACTTT. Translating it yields CASSSRQGARNSPLHF.

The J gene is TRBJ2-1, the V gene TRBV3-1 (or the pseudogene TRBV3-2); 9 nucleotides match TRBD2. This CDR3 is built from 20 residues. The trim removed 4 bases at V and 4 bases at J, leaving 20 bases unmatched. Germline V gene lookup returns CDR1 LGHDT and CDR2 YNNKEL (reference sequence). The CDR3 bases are TGTGCCAGCAGCCGGGCAGGGGTCGCGGGAGGGCTTAACAGTTACAATGAGCAGTTCTTC. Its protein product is CASSRAGVAGGLNSYNEQFF.

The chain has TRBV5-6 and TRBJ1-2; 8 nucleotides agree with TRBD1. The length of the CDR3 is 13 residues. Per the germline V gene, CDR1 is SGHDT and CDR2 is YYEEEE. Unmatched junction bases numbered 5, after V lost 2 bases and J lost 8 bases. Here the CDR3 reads CASSFAGGGGYTF. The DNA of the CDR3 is TGTGCCAGCAGCTTCGCAGGGGGCGGGGGCTACACCTTC.

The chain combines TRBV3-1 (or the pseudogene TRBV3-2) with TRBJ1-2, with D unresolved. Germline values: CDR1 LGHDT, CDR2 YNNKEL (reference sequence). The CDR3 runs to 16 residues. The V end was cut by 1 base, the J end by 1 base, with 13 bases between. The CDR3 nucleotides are TGTGCCAGCAGCCAAGGCCCTCGGAGGAATAACTATGGCTACACCTTC. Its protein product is CASSQGPRRNNYGYTF.

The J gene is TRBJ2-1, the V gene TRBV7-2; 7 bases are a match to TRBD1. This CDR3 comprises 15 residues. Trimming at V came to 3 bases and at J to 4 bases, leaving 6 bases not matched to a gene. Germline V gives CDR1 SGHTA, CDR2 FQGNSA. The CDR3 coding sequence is TGTGCCAGCAGCTTCACCGGACAGGCGTACAATGAGCAGTTCTTC. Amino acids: CASSFTGQAYNEQFF.

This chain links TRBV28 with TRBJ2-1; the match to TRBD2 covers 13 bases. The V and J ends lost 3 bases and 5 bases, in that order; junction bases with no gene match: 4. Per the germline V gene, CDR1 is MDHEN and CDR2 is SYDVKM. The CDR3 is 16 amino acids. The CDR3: CASSFPGTSGNNEQFF. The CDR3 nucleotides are TGTGCCAGCAGTTTCCCCGGGACTAGCGGGAACAATGAGCAGTTCTTC.

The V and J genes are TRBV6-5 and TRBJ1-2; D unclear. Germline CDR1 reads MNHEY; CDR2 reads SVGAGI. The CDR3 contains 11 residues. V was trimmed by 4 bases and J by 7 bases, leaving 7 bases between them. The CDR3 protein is CASSSGFGYTF. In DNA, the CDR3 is TGTGCCAGCAGTTCGGGGTTTGGCTACACCTTC.

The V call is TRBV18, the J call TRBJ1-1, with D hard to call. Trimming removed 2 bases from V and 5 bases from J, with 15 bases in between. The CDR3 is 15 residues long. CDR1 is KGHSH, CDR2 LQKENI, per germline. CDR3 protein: CASSPAVISGTEAFF. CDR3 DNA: TGTGCCAGCTCACCAGCGGTTATATCTGGGACTGAAGCTTTCTTT.